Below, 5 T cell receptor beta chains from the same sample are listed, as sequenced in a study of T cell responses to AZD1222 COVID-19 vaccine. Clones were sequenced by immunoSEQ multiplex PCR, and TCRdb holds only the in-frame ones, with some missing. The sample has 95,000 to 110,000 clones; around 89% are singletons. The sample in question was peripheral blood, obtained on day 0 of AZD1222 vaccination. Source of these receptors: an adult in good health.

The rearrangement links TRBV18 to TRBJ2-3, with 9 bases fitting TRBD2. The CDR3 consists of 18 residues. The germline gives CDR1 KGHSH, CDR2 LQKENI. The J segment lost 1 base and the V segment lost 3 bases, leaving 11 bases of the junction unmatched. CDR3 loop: CASSPTRGLAGGTDTQYF. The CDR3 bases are TGTGCCAGCTCACCTACTCGGGGACTAGCCGGGGGCACAGATACGCAGTATTTT.

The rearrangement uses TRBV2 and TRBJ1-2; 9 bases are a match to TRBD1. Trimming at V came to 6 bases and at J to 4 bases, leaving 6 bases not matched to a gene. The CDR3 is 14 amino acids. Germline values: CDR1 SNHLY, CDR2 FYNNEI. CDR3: CASSPGQGPYGYTF. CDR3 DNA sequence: TGTGCCAGCAGCCCCGGACAGGGGCCCTATGGCTACACCTTC.

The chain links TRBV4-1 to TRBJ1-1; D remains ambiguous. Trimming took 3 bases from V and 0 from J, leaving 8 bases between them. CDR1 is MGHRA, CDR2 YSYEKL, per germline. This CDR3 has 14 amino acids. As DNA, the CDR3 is TGCGCCAGCAGCCACAGGCCCATGAACACTGAAGCTTTCTTT. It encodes CASSHRPMNTEAFF.

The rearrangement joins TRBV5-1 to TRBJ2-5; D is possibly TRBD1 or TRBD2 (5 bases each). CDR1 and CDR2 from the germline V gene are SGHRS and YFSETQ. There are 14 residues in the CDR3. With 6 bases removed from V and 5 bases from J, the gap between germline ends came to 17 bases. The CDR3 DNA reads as TGCGCCAGCATCCCCGGGGCAGGGAGCGAGACCCAGTACTTC. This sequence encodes CASIPGAGSETQYF. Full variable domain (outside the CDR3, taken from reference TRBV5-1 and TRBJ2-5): KAGVTQTPRYLIKTRGQQVTLSCSPISGHRSVSWYQQTPGQGLQFLFEYFSETQRNKGNFPGRFSGRQFSNSRSEMNVSTLELGDSALYLCASIPGAGSETQYFGPGTRLLVL.

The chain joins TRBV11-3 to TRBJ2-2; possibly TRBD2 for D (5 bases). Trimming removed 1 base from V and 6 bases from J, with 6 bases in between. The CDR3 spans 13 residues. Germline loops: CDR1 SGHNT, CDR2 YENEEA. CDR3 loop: CASSLGEPGELFF. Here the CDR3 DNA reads TGTGCCAGCAGCTTAGGGGAGCCCGGGGAGCTGTTTTTT.